The clone carrying this T cell receptor beta chain was seen repeatedly, ten times or more. Genomic DNA provided the template from which TCR beta CDR3 was amplified by two-round multiplex PCR. It was primers specific to each TRBV and TRBJ gene that first-round PCR used. MiXCR, applied by TCRdb to the multiplex PCR reads, yields one record per CDR3 protein. The sample carries approximately 51,000 distinct CDR3 sequences, roughly 35% recorded once. This specimen belongs to a study of prognosis after radiotherapy for stage I lung cancer. Germline lookup yields CDR1 KGHSH and CDR2 LQKENI. J lost 4 bases, V lost 1 base, and 11 bases had no gene match. CDR3 length equals 17 residues.

The source was PBMCs, collected before or after stereotactic body radiation therapy (not recorded which). This chain connects TRBV18 to TRBJ2-7, with 9 nucleotides matching TRBD1. The clonotype was recovered from a donor of 50 years or more with non-small cell lung cancer. DNA of the CDR3: TGTGCCAGCTCACCACTCCGTCCGACAGGGGGTTTGTACGAGCAGTACTTC. It is translated as CASSPLRPTGGLYEQYF.